A single sample is the source of the 17 T cell receptor beta chains below, sequenced in a study of monozygotic twins with inflammatory bowel disease. TCRdb reanalyzed the 5' RACE reads and collapses them to one entry per CDR3 protein, without DNA. The data include about 380,000 distinct CDR3 sequences; the top ten clones carry around 2.6%. Material for sequencing was blood. The receptor source for this set is a human donor with ulcerative colitis or Crohn's disease, or a healthy co-twin of an affected twin (not recorded which).

The J gene is TRBJ2-3, the V gene TRBV7-9; with no DNA, the TCRdb D assignment of TRBD1 cannot be verified. This CDR3 is built from 17 residues. CDR1 is SEHNR, CDR2 FQNEAQ, per germline (reference sequence). The chain's CDR3 is CASSLASSSHITDTQYF.

V is TRBV19 and J is TRBJ1-5; TCRdb proposes TRBD1, but this gene call is untestable without DNA. CDR3 length: 15 amino acids. CDR1 and CDR2 from the germline V gene are LNHDA and SQIVND (reference sequence). The CDR3 loop reads CASSIQGYSNQPQHF. The full variable domain, with the rest looked up from reference TRBV19 and TRBJ1-5, is DGGITQSPKYLFRKEGQNVTLSCEQNLNHDAMYWYRQDPGQGLRLIYYSQIVNDFQKGDIAEGYSVSREKKESFPLTVTSAQKNPTAFYLCASSIQGYSNQPQHFGDGTRLSIL.

The chain combines TRBV12-5 with TRBJ2-2; absent DNA, TCRdb's TRBD1 call cannot be checked. CDR1 and CDR2 (germline): LGHNT, FRNRAP. CDR3 size: 15 residues. Here the CDR3 reads CASGPGTGDTGELFF.

The chain carries TRBV20-1 and TRBJ1-2; TCRdb picks TRBD1, but there is no DNA to check that call. Germline V gives CDR1 DFQATT, CDR2 SNEGSKA (reference sequence). The CDR3 loop spans 13 amino acids. CDR3 protein: CSAFVTGNYGYTF.

CDR3: CASSSLSGLRIYEQYF. The chain has TRBV28 and TRBJ2-7; the TCRdb D gene call, TRBD1, has no DNA to confirm it. Germline CDR1 and CDR2: MDHEN and SYDVKM. The CDR3 totals 16 residues. Looking up the rest from reference TRBV28 and TRBJ2-7 gives the full variable domain: DVKVTQSSRYLVKRTGEKVFLECVQDMDHENMFWYRQDPGLGLRLIYFSYDVKMKEKGDIPEGYSVSREKKERFSLILESASTNQTSMYLCASSSLSGLRIYEQYFGPGTRLTVT.

J is TRBJ1-5 and V is TRBV7-2; as DNA is missing, the TRBD1 call by TCRdb cannot be tested. The CDR3 runs 13 residues. Germline CDR1 and CDR2: SGHTA and FQGNSA. CDR3 amino acids: CASSLEGKEPQHF.

The V gene is TRBV7-6, the J gene TRBJ2-2; there is no DNA to check the TCRdb D call of TRBD1. The CDR3 extends over 16 amino acids. In germline, CDR1 is SGHVS, CDR2 FNYEAQ. The chain's CDR3 is CASSLAGQGGTGELFF.

The chain is built from TRBV20-1 and TRBJ2-3. This CDR3 is built from 14 residues. Germline-derived CDR1 and CDR2 are DFQATT and SNEGSKA (reference sequence). The CDR3 here is CSARRSGSTDTQYF.

This chain links TRBV4-1 with TRBJ2-3; the TCRdb D gene call, TRBD2, has no DNA to confirm it. The CDR3 is 14 amino acids. Per germline, CDR1 MGHRA and CDR2 YSYEKL. The CDR3 protein is CASSQDSTRYTQYF.

The rearrangement joins TRBV5-1 to TRBJ1-2. This CDR3 region has 13 residues. Germline V gene data show CDR1 as SGHRS and CDR2 as YFSETQ. CDR3: CASSLAANYGYTF.

The genes are TRBV11-1 and TRBJ2-3. CDR3 length equals 14 residues. Per the germline V gene, CDR1 is SGHAT and CDR2 is FQDESV (reference sequence). The CDR3 reads CASNLVWGGDTQYF.

The chain is built from TRBV7-2 and TRBJ2-2; TCRdb's D call of TRBD1 is untestable without DNA. The germline V gene has CDR1 SGHTA and CDR2 FQGNSA. The CDR3 covers 14 residues. This chain's CDR3 is CATFSLTGPGELFF.

This chain uses TRBV5-1 with TRBJ1-1. Germline values: CDR1 SGHRS, CDR2 YFSETQ. This CDR3 spans 13 amino acids. This CDR3 reads CASRWHLNTEAFF.

J is TRBJ2-3 and V is TRBV4-1; the D call of TRBD1 rests on TCRdb alone, since no DNA is present to check it. CDR1 and CDR2 (germline): MGHRA, YSYEKL. The CDR3 runs to 17 residues. This CDR3 is CASSPRGEGHPADTQYF.

The rearrangement links TRBV6-1 to TRBJ2-2; no DNA is available, so the TRBD1 call from TCRdb remains unchecked. The CDR3 spans 14 residues. Germline lookup yields CDR1 MNHNS and CDR2 SASEGT. The CDR3 loop reads CASSDSQGRGELFF.

The J gene is TRBJ2-7, the V gene TRBV14. In germline, CDR1 is SGHDN, CDR2 FVKESK. This CDR3 has 14 amino acids. CDR3: CASSPMGKSYEQYF. The whole variable domain, filled in from reference TRBV14 and TRBJ2-7, reads EAGVTQFPSHSVIEKGQTVTLRCDPISGHDNLYWYRRVMGKEIKFLLHFVKESKQDESGMPNNRFLAERTGGTYSTLKVQPAELEDSGVYFCASSPMGKSYEQYFGPGTRLTVT.

This chain links TRBV7-2 with TRBJ2-7. There are 12 residues in the CDR3. Germline-derived CDR1 and CDR2 are SGHTA and FQGNSA. The CDR3 region is CASSSGAVTQYF.